Presented here are 5 T cell receptor beta chains from one specimen sequenced in a study of human T cells and chemical hapten exposure. Using its own MiXCR run on the RACE reads, TCRdb lists one record per CDR3 protein. The sample contains a few hundred thousand distinct CDR3 sequences, around 6% of which appear only once. Time point of the sample: patch test 2, 6 weeks after DPC sensitization. The treatment: therapeutic diphenylcyclopropenone sensitization with weekly scalp DPC. Sequencing was performed on whole blood, taken in connection with sensitization to the hapten diphenylcyclopropenone (DPC). The receptors derive from a woman aged 18-29 years with alopecia areata. Some clones in this sample may be carry-over from other donors' samples.

This clonotype has a handful of counts. The V and J genes are TRBV9 and TRBJ2-3; TRBD2 agrees at 9 bases. CDR3 size: 16 residues. Unmatched junction bases numbered 8, after V lost 0 bases and J lost 6 bases. Germline lookup yields CDR1 SGDLS and CDR2 YYNGEE. The CDR3 DNA reads TGTGCCAGCAGCGTAGGGGTAGCGGGGGTCATCGATACGCAGTATTTT. Protein product: CASSVGVAGVIDTQYF.

The chain joins TRBV27 to TRBJ2-7; the D is unclear. From germline, CDR1 is MNHEY and CDR2 SMNVEV (reference sequence). Trimming took off 2 bases at V and 4 bases at J, with 12 bases between the two ends. This CDR3 comprises 14 residues. The CDR3 DNA follows: TGTGCCAGCAGTTTACCATTACCACTTTACGAGCAGTACTTC. It codes for CASSLPLPLYEQYF.

This chain's CDR3 is CASSNPLAGGRPDTQYF. As DNA, the CDR3 is TGTGCCAGCAGCAATCCTCTAGCGGGGGGGCGCCCAGATACGCAGTATTTT. The chain joins TRBV7-2 to TRBJ2-3; 12 nucleotides agree with TRBD2. Germline assignment: CDR1 SGHTA and CDR2 FQGNSA. This CDR3 has 17 residues. The V and J ends lost 5 bases and 4 bases, in that order; junction bases with no gene match: 10.

V usage is TRBV4-3 and J usage is TRBJ2-3; D uncertain. There are 13 residues in the CDR3. V dropped 2 bases and J dropped 1 base, with 4 bases sitting between them. Germline CDR1 is LGHNA and CDR2 is YSLEER. CDR3 in amino acids: CASSQRGTDTQYF. The CDR3 nucleotides are TGCGCCAGCAGCCAACGGGGCACAGATACGCAGTATTTT.

There are many counts of this clonotype. The chain is built from TRBV28 and TRBJ1-3; the match to TRBD1 covers 7 bases. Germline loops: CDR1 MDHEN, CDR2 SYDVKM. The V segment lost 7 bases and the J segment 0 bases; nucleotides outside the gene matches: 6. The CDR3 is 15 residues long. The CDR3 DNA follows: TGTGCCAGCATCCCGCCAGGGGGCTCTGGAAACACCATATATTTT. Translating gives CASIPPGGSGNTIYF.